The clone carrying this T cell receptor (beta chain) was recorded a few times. These data are taken from a study of PD-1 blockade in classical Hodgkin lymphoma. The protocol was immunoSEQ multiplex PCR, while the TCRdb copy is restricted to in-frame clones and leaves out a portion. In the table there are some 96,000 clones, approximately 88% of which are singletons. In every patient, relapse followed autologous stem cell transplantation, while exposure to brentuximab vedotin differed. V was cut by 6 bases and J by 2 bases, with 13 bases left in between. The length of the CDR3 is 15 residues. Looked up from germline, CDR1 is SGHTA and CDR2 is FQGTGA.

V usage is TRBV7-3 and J usage is TRBJ2-2, with D perhaps TRBD2 (5 bases). The clonotype was recovered from a human donor with classical Hodgkin lymphoma. The material sequenced was peripheral blood mononuclear cells (PBMCs), taken at baseline. This CDR3 is CASSVGLTNTGELFF. The CDR3 DNA reads TGTGCCAGCAGTGTCGGACTCACAAACACCGGGGAGCTGTTTTTT.